This T cell receptor (beta chain) was captured in a study of blood T cell repertoires in COVID-19. About the research overall: Sites across the United States, Italy and Spain contributed samples from acute and convalescent COVID-19. T cells, B-cell-depleted T cells, or PBMCs supplied cDNA or gDNA.

The CDR3 is made up of 15 amino acids. The ends were cut back, 2 bases at V and 7 bases at J, with 16 bases in the middle. Germline V gives CDR1 SGDLS, CDR2 YYNGEE. Original handling: The assay estimated nucleated cells by amplifying reference gene primers. TCRdb keeps only in-frame clones here, not all; method: immunoSEQ multiplex PCR. That table is the source of V, J and clone size, and D and trimming were worked out from the DNA. The sample records hundreds of thousands of clones, 75% to 90% being singletons. This clone appeared a single time. This receptor was identified in a woman in her thirties or forties who had recovered from COVID-19. V is TRBV9 and J is TRBJ2-1; D is possibly TRBD2 (5 bases). Sequencing used peripheral blood. In DNA, the CDR3 is TGTGCCAGCAGCGTTACCCCGTACGGGGATAATGAGCAGTTCTTC. This encodes CASSVTPYGDNEQFF.